The sequence of this T cell receptor (beta chain) was determined in a study of long-term antiretroviral therapy in people with HIV. Study outcomes and limitations: HIV repertoire CDR3 lengths ranged less widely than those of controls. Viral resistance, ART adherence and therapy changes all lacked available data.

About this clone: Its target is not known.

Between the trimmed V and J ends, which lost 5 bases and 4 bases, there was a span of 9 bases. The CDR3 consists of 13 residues. The germline V gene encodes CDR1 LNHDA and CDR2 SQIVND (reference sequence). Sequencing used immunoSEQ v3.0 at survey level. TCRdb's table, derived via immunoSEQ multiplex PCR, lists solely in-frame clones and lacks some. Among fewer than 30,000 clones listed, around 96% were seen once. Sequenced here: unsorted PBMCs, sampled 5.3 years after starting antiretroviral therapy. This clonotype originated in a man in his thirties or forties with HIV. The chain is built from TRBV19 and TRBJ1-5; D is possibly TRBD1 (6 bases). The CDR3 coding sequence is TGTGCCAGTAGTTCACAGGGAAATCAGCCCCAGCATTTT. It is translated as CASSSQGNQPQHF.